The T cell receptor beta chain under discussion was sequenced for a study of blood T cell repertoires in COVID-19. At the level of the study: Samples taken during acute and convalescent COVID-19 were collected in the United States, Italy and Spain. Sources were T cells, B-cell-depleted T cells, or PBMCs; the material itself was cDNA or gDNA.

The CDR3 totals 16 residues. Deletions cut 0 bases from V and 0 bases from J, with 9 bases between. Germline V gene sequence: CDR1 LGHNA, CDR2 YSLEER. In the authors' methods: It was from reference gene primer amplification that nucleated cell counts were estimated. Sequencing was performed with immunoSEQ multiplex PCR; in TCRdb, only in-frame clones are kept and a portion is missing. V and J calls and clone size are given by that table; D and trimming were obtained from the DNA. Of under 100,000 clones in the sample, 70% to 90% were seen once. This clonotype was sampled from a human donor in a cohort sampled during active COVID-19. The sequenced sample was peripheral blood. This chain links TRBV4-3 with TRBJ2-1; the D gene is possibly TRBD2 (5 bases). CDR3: CASSQEDWSSYNEQFF. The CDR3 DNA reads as TGCGCCAGCAGCCAAGAGGACTGGAGCTCCTACAATGAGCAGTTCTTC.